This TCR beta chain was retrieved from a study of cytomegalovirus exposure and HLA in healthy donors. The protocol was immunoSEQ multiplex PCR, while the TCRdb copy is restricted to in-frame clones and leaves out a portion. The sample consists of around 80,000 clones, 96% of them appearing once. Losses at the gene ends were 4 bases for V and 6 bases for J; bases not matched to a gene: 9. The CDR3 is 15 residues long. Germline lookup yields CDR1 LGHNA and CDR2 YNFKEQ. The V call is TRBV4-2, the J call TRBJ2-7; TRBD2 aligns across 10 bases. Sequencing used PBMCs. The receptor's source is a woman aged 18 to 35 in good health and CMV-seronegative. CDR3 protein: CASSLLLAGVAEQYF. The CDR3 coding sequence is TGTGCCAGCAGCCTTCTCCTAGCGGGAGTCGCCGAGCAGTACTTC.